Shown below are 11 T cell receptor beta chains from a single sample sequenced in a study of cytomegalovirus exposure and HLA in healthy donors. A multiplex PCR was run with 60 Vbeta primers and 13 Jbeta primers. The data were produced by immunoSEQ multiplex PCR, yet TCRdb's version contains in-frame clones alone and is incomplete. This table has roughly 190,000 clones, 79% appearing once. Sequenced input: PBMCs. These receptors were obtained from a woman aged 45-65 years in good health and CMV-seronegative.

The chain uses TRBV4-3 and TRBJ2-1; 14 bases map to TRBD2. The ends lost 4 bases at V and 1 base at J; junction bases unmatched: 6. The length of the CDR3 is 18 residues. The germline V gene has CDR1 LGHNA and CDR2 YSLEER. The CDR3 nucleotides are TGCGCCAGCAGCCCGGGACTAGCGGGAGAGGCATCCTACAATGAGCAGTTCTTC. It yields the protein CASSPGLAGEASYNEQFF.

This clone was counted a single time. This chain uses TRBV11-2 with TRBJ1-5, with 9 bases that match TRBD1. Germline V gene lookup returns CDR1 SGHAT and CDR2 FQNNGV. The CDR3 sequence is 15 residues long. V trimming: 5 bases; J trimming: 7 bases; junction bases outside the gene matches: 9. The CDR3 loop is CASSMGQGVEQPQHF. The CDR3 coding sequence is TGTGCCAGCAGCATGGGACAGGGAGTTGAGCAGCCCCAGCATTTT.

Comment on this clone: Other DNA sequences in the sample encode the same CDR3. The chain is built from TRBV18 and TRBJ1-1; possible D gene TRBD1, 6 bases. The CDR3 extends over 18 amino acids. Trimming shortened V by 2 bases and J by 3 bases, and 22 bases separated the two germline ends. Looked up from germline, CDR1 is KGHSH and CDR2 is LQKENI. This CDR3 is CASSPVITMGALDTEAFF. CDR3 sequence (DNA): TGTGCCAGCTCACCAGTTATCACTATGGGGGCGCTGGACACTGAAGCTTTCTTT. The full variable domain, completed using reference TRBV18 and TRBJ1-1, is NAGVMQNPRHLVRRRGQEARLRCSPMKGHSHVYWYRQLPEEGLKFMVYLQKENIIDESGMPKERFSAEFPKEGPSILRIQQVVRGDSAAYFCASSPVITMGALDTEAFFGQGTRLTVV.

This clone was seen a handful of times. The CDR3 nucleotides read TGTGCCAGCAGTGACTCCAGCTCTGGGGCCAACGTCCTGACTTTC. Its protein product is CASSDSSSGANVLTF. The genes are TRBV6-4 and TRBJ2-6, with no clear D. This CDR3 region has 15 residues. CDR1 MRHNA and CDR2 SNTAGT come from the germline V gene. The V end lost 0 bases, the J end lost 0 bases, and 3 bases lay between the germline ends.

The V gene is TRBV2, the J gene TRBJ2-5, with TRBD2 as a possible D gene (6 bases). Germline V gene lookup returns CDR1 SNHLY and CDR2 FYNNEI. Deletions cut 6 bases from V and 1 base from J, with 12 bases between. The CDR3 has 14 amino acids. CDR3 DNA sequence: TGTGCCAGCAGGTACGGCGGGGTCCAAGAGACCCAGTACTTC. This encodes CASRYGGVQETQYF.

The rearrangement joins TRBV5-1 to TRBJ1-3, with D possibly TRBD1 on 5 matching bases. The germline gives CDR1 SGHRS, CDR2 YFSETQ. V shed 5 bases and J shed 9 bases, with 21 bases lying between them. The CDR3 contains 15 residues. The CDR3 coding sequence is TGCGCCAGCAGAGGGTCCGAGACAGCAGCATCCACCATATATTTT. Its translation: CASRGSETAASTIYF.

The chain carries TRBV27 and TRBJ1-5, with a tentative D call TRBD1 (5 bases). V was cut by 4 bases and J by 7 bases, with 17 bases left in between. This CDR3 has 15 residues. Germline V gene sequence: CDR1 MNHEY, CDR2 SMNVEV (reference sequence). The CDR3 sequence is CASSSGGGYWQPQHF. The CDR3 DNA reads TGTGCCAGCAGTTCCGGCGGGGGGTATTGGCAGCCCCAGCATTTT.

V is TRBV2 and J is TRBJ1-3; TRBD1 is a possible D gene (6 bases). The germline gives CDR1 SNHLY, CDR2 FYNNEI. V lost 6 bases to trimming and J lost 4 bases, with 16 bases between them. This CDR3 is built from 15 residues. The CDR3 DNA follows: TGTGCCAGCAGGACCCAGGGGTTGAGGGGAAACACCATATATTTT. Translation: CASRTQGLRGNTIYF.

J is TRBJ1-5 and V is TRBV11-2, with TRBD1 matching over 7 bases. CDR3 length: 14 amino acids. The V segment lost 5 bases and the J segment 4 bases; nucleotides outside the gene matches: 5. The germline V gene has CDR1 SGHAT and CDR2 FQNNGV. In nucleotides, the CDR3 is TGTGCCAGCAGCGCGACGACAGGGAATCAGCCCCAGCATTTT. Translation gives CASSATTGNQPQHF.

CDR3 sequence reads: CASSLASSGRSGEQFF. In DNA, the CDR3 is TGTGCCAGCAGCTTGGCGTCTAGCGGGAGGTCGGGTGAGCAGTTCTTC. The chain links TRBV5-6 to TRBJ2-1; TRBD2 aligns across 11 bases. CDR1 and CDR2 from the germline V gene are SGHDT and YYEEEE. The J segment lost 9 bases and the V segment lost 0 bases, leaving 8 bases of the junction unmatched. The CDR3 is made up of 16 amino acids.

The J gene is TRBJ2-2, the V gene TRBV11-2, with TRBD2 identical over 9 bases. Losses at the gene ends were 2 bases for V and 6 bases for J; bases not matched to a gene: 4. Germline CDR1 SGHAT, CDR2 FQNNGV. This CDR3 has 15 amino acids. Here the CDR3 DNA reads TGTGCCAGCAGCTTAAGGCTAGCGGGGTCCGGGGAGCTGTTTTTT. It is translated as CASSLRLAGSGELFF.